A selection of T cell receptor beta chains follows, all from one sample in a study of CD8 T cells in Susac syndrome. TCRdb re-called the immunoSEQ multiplex PCR reads with MiXCR, one entry per CDR3 protein. Among 400,000 to 550,000 distinct CDR3 sequences listed, more than 80% were seen once. The sample taken for sequencing was CD8+ T cells from PBMCs. Receptors were obtained from a human donor with multiple sclerosis. Each CDR3 is given with its conserved first and last residue. A D gene is named only where the DNA matches it firmly. Rows give clone size only sometimes, using once, few, many, or a class for an expanded clone.

D | J | size | V | length | CDR3 | DNA
NA | TRBJ2-1 | NA | TRBV29-1 | 14 | CSVDLGSSYNEQFF | TGCAGCGTTGATCTAGGGAGCTCCTACAATGAGCAGTTCTTC
NA | TRBJ2-7 | NA | TRBV6-2/TRBV6-3 | 11 | CASSYPNEQYF | TGTGCCAGCAGTTACCCCAACGAGCAGTACTTC
NA | TRBJ2-7 | NA | TRBV24-1 | 13 | CATSDRGWDKQYF | TGTGCCACCAGTGACCGGGGTTGGGACAAGCAGTACTTC
TRBD2 | TRBJ2-1 | NA | TRBV14 | 15 | CASSQSQLALDEQFF | TGTGCCAGCAGCCAATCTCAACTAGCGTTGGATGAGCAGTTCTTC
TRBD1 | TRBJ1-5 | NA | TRBV27 | 15 | CASSPGQGYNQPQHF | TGTGCCAGCAGTCCGGGACAGGGATACAATCAGCCCCAGCATTTT
NA | TRBJ2-5 | few | TRBV27 | 15 | CATLGRTSLGETQYF | TGTGCCACTCTAGGGAGAACAAGCCTGGGGGAGACCCAGTACTTC
TRBD1 | TRBJ1-1 | NA | TRBV7-9 | 18 | CASSLDRLGGTGKNEAFF | TGTGCCAGCAGCTTAGACCGCCTCGGTGGGACAGGGAAAAATGAAGCTTTCTTT
TRBD2 | TRBJ2-7 | NA | TRBV6-4 | 16 | CASSDTGLAGVYEQYF | TGTGCCAGCAGTGACACCGGACTAGCGGGAGTATACGAGCAGTACTTC
NA | TRBJ2-2 | NA | TRBV27 | 14 | CASSLPELTGELFF | TGTGCCAGCAGTCTACCCGAACTAACCGGGGAGCTGTTTTTT
TRBD1 | TRBJ2-3 | once | TRBV4-2 | 17 | CASSLRTGATSTDTQYF | TGTGCCAGCAGCTTAAGGACAGGTGCCACTAGCACAGATACGCAGTATTTT
NA | TRBJ2-7 | NA | TRBV12-3/TRBV12-4 | 12 | CASSFSGVEQYF | TGTGCCAGCAGTTTTTCGGGGGTTGAGCAGTACTTC
NA | TRBJ2-7 | NA | TRBV6-1 | 14 | CASTEGQEAHEQYF | TGTGCCAGCACCGAAGGGCAGGAGGCTCACGAGCAGTACTTC
NA | TRBJ2-7 | NA | TRBV6-2/TRBV6-3 | 16 | CASSPHDYRDLDEQYF | TGTGCCAGCAGTCCCCATGACTACAGGGACTTAGACGAGCAGTACTTC
NA | TRBJ2-3 | NA | TRBV4-1 | 13 | CASSQGFSDTQYF | TGCGCCAGCAGCCAGGGTTTTTCGGATACGCAGTATTTT
NA | TRBJ1-5 | few | TRBV27 | 14 | CASSLIGGNQPQHF | TGTGCCAGCAGTTTAATCGGGGGCAATCAGCCCCAGCATTTT
NA | TRBJ2-2 | NA | TRBV29-1 | 13 | CSVEVENAGELFF | TGCAGCGTTGAGGTAGAAAACGCCGGGGAGCTGTTTTTT
NA | TRBJ1-5 | NA | TRBV28 | 14 | CASSQGLYNQPQHF | TGTGCCAGCAGTCAGGGTTTATACAATCAGCCCCAGCATTTT
NA | TRBJ1-2 | NA | TRBV5-6 | 12 | CASSFFLVGYTF | TGTGCCAGCAGCTTTTTCCTCGTCGGCTACACCTTC
NA | TRBJ2-1 | NA | TRBV9 | 16 | CASSIGPTEEGNEQFF | TGTGCCAGCAGCATAGGACCTACCGAAGAAGGTAATGAGCAGTTCTTC
NA | TRBJ1-5 | NA | TRBV5-6 | 14 | CASSYRGVNQPQHF | TGTGCCAGCAGCTACAGAGGGGTAAATCAGCCCCAGCATTTT
TRBD2 | TRBJ2-1 | few | TRBV27 | 15 | CASSLGGGAYNEQFF | TGTGCCAGCAGTTTGGGGGGAGGGGCCTACAATGAGCAGTTCTTC
TRBD1 | TRBJ2-5 | NA | TRBV5-4 | 15 | CASSLWTGVEETQYF | TGTGCCAGCAGCTTATGGACAGGCGTCGAAGAGACCCAGTACTTC
NA | TRBJ2-3 | NA | TRBV4-2 | 14 | CASSQGLGTDTQYF | TGTGCCAGCAGCCAAGGTTTGGGCACAGATACGCAGTATTTT
NA | TRBJ2-1 | NA | TRBV12-3/TRBV12-4 | 13 | CASSLQGSKGQFF | TGTGCCAGCAGTTTGCAGGGAAGTAAAGGGCAGTTCTTC
NA | TRBJ2-1 | once | TRBV5-6 | 16 | CASSRSRDSPHNEQFF | TGTGCCAGCAGTCGGTCCCGGGACTCACCCCACAATGAGCAGTTCTTC
TRBD1 | TRBJ1-5 | NA | TRBV27 | 14 | CASSFTGEDQPQHF | TGTGCCAGCAGTTTCACAGGGGAGGATCAGCCCCAGCATTTT
TRBD1 | TRBJ1-4 | NA | TRBV27 | 16 | CASSSRDRAPGEKLFF | TGTGCCAGCAGTTCGCGCGACAGGGCCCCCGGGGAAAAACTGTTTTTT
TRBD1 | TRBJ1-1 | NA | TRBV29-1 | 14 | CSVGTGGENTEAFF | TGCAGCGTTGGGACAGGGGGAGAGAACACTGAAGCTTTCTTT
NA | TRBJ2-7 | NA | TRBV19 | 14 | CASSISAPSYEQYF | TGTGCCAGTAGTATATCGGCACCCTCCTACGAGCAGTACTTC
NA | TRBJ2-7 | NA | TRBV11-2 | 16 | CASSIYGLPPNFEQYF | TGTGCCAGCAGCATATACGGACTACCTCCTAATTTCGAGCAGTACTTC
TRBD2 | TRBJ2-1 | NA | TRBV27 | 12 | CASSKAGNEQFF | TGTGCCAGCAGCAAAGCGGGAAATGAGCAGTTCTTC
TRBD1 | TRBJ2-7 | NA | TRBV5-1 | 17 | CASSTLPGTGGSYEQYF | TGCGCCAGCAGCACTCTCCCCGGGACAGGGGGCTCCTACGAGCAGTACTTC
NA | TRBJ1-1 | NA | TRBV4-1 | 15 | CASSPHPGKSTEAFF | TGCGCCAGCAGCCCCCACCCAGGGAAGTCGACTGAAGCTTTCTTT
TRBD1 | TRBJ1-1 | NA | TRBV28 | 13 | CAAKDRGEVEAFF | TGTGCCGCCAAGGACAGGGGGGAGGTGGAAGCTTTCTTT
NA | TRBJ2-7 | NA | TRBV28 | 12 | CASSLMVDEQYF | TGTGCCAGCAGTTTAATGGTTGACGAGCAGTACTTC
TRBD1 | TRBJ2-1 | NA | TRBV6-1 | 16 | CASSEVPGQTYNEQFF | TGTGCCAGCAGTGAGGTCCCGGGACAGACTTACAATGAGCAGTTCTTC
TRBD1 | TRBJ1-3 | NA | TRBV10-3 | 16 | CAISEGQGASGNTIYF | TGTGCCATCAGTGAAGGACAGGGGGCATCTGGAAACACCATATATTTT
NA | TRBJ2-5 | NA | TRBV28 | 14 | CATGVGDHQETQYF | TGTGCCACTGGAGTGGGGGACCACCAAGAGACCCAGTACTTC
NA | TRBJ1-1 | NA | TRBV12-3/TRBV12-4 | 16 | CASSLLTGGMNTEAFF | TGTGCCAGCAGTTTATTAACGGGGGGAATGAACACTGAAGCTTTCTTT
TRBD1 | TRBJ1-5 | NA | TRBV7-9 | 16 | CASSSPGDSYNQPQHF | TGTGCCAGCAGCTCCCCAGGGGACAGCTACAATCAGCCCCAGCATTTT
NA | TRBJ2-7 | once | TRBV28 | 14 | CASSNDYGTYEQYF | TGTGCCAGCAGCAATGACTACGGGACCTACGAGCAGTACTTC
NA | TRBJ2-1 | NA | TRBV4-1 | 15 | CASSRIDRFYNEQFF | TGCGCCAGCAGCCGTATCGACAGGTTCTACAATGAGCAGTTCTTC
TRBD2 | TRBJ2-3 | NA | TRBV3-1 | 16 | CASRPRLAGITDTQYF | TGTGCCAGCAGACCGAGACTAGCGGGAATCACAGATACGCAGTATTTT
TRBD2 | TRBJ2-7 | NA | TRBV2 | 19 | CASSEAFGTSGRRPYEQYF | TGTGCCAGCAGTGAAGCATTCGGGACTAGCGGGAGACGGCCCTACGAGCAGTACTTC
NA | TRBJ2-7 | NA | TRBV6-2/TRBV6-3 | 17 | CASSLLPGTSATYEQYF | TGTGCCAGCAGCCTCCTCCCCGGGACATCTGCCACCTACGAGCAGTACTTC
NA | TRBJ1-2 | NA | TRBV4-1 | 17 | CASSHKIPGRENYGYTF | TGCGCCAGCAGCCATAAAATCCCGGGACGGGAAAACTATGGCTACACCTTC
TRBD2 | TRBJ2-1 | few | TRBV5-6 | 13 | CASSETGGNEQFF | TGTGCCAGCAGCGAAACGGGGGGGAATGAGCAGTTCTTC
TRBD2 | TRBJ2-3 | few | TRBV7-3 | 15 | CASSLTSGNTDTQYF | TGTGCCAGCAGCTTGACTAGCGGCAACACAGATACGCAGTATTTT
NA | TRBJ2-7 | NA | TRBV10-3 | 13 | CAISESGAYEQYF | TGTGCCATCAGTGAGTCAGGGGCCTACGAGCAGTACTTC
NA | TRBJ2-1 | once | TRBV28 | 16 | CASSGRGLRTYNEQFF | TGTGCCAGCTCAGGCCGGGGACTGAGAACCTACAATGAGCAGTTCTTC
NA | TRBJ2-6 | NA | TRBV6-8 | 17 | CASIPGQGTFGANVLTF | NA
NA | TRBJ1-2 | NA | TRBV27 | 15 | CASSLGVVGADGYTF | TGTGCCAGCAGTTTAGGAGTTGTGGGGGCGGATGGCTACACCTTC
NA | TRBJ1-2 | NA | TRBV20-1 | 11 | CSALRDGSYTF | TGCAGTGCCTTAAGGGACGGCTCCTACACCTTC